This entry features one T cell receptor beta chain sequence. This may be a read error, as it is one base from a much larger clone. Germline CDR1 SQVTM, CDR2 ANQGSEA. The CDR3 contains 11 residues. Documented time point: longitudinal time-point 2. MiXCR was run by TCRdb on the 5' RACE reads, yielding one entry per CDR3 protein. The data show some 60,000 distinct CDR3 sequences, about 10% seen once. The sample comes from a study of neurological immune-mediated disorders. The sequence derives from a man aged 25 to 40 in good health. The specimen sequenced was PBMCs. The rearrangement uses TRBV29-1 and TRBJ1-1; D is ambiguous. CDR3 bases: TGCAGGGGTACGGACGGCCATGAAGCTTTCTTT. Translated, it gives CRGTDGHEAFF.